What follows are 6 T cell receptor beta chains derived from one specimen sequenced in a study of cytomegalovirus exposure and HLA in healthy donors. PCR primers comprised 60 Vbeta and 13 Jbeta primers. Clones were sequenced by immunoSEQ multiplex PCR, and TCRdb holds only the in-frame ones, with some missing. This sample has 95,000 to 150,000 clones, with roughly 75% found just once. Sequencing was done on a sample of PBMCs. The receptors originated from a man aged 25-40 years in good health and CMV-seropositive.

V is TRBV2 and J is TRBJ2-2; 8 bases agree with TRBD1. The CDR3 length is 15 residues. CDR1 and CDR2 (germline): SNHLY, FYNNEI. Trimming at V came to 7 bases and at J to 3 bases, leaving 7 bases not matched to a gene. This CDR3 is CASTQDRAYTGELFF. The CDR3 bases are TGTGCCAGCACCCAGGACAGGGCATACACCGGGGAGCTGTTTTTT.

The genes are TRBV25-1 and TRBJ2-1; 8 bases are a match to TRBD2. The V gene end was trimmed by 0 bases and the J gene end by 4 bases; junction bases not matched to a gene: 11. Germline CDR1 MGHDK, CDR2 SYGVNS. CDR3 size: 18 residues. CDR3 region: CASSEYGGATSGYNEQFF. The CDR3 DNA reads as TGTGCCAGCAGTGAATACGGTGGGGCAACTAGCGGATACAATGAGCAGTTCTTC.

V usage is TRBV18 and J usage is TRBJ2-5; D is uncertain. Germline CDR1 and CDR2: KGHSH and LQKENI. Trimming shortened V by 4 bases and J by 2 bases, and 2 bases separated the two germline ends. The CDR3 has 11 amino acids. The CDR3 DNA reads as TGTGCCAGCTCACTACAAGAGACCCAGTACTTC. Protein product: CASSLQETQYF.

This chain joins TRBV5-4 and TRBJ2-1; no clear D gene. This CDR3 comprises 13 residues. CDR1 is SGHNT, CDR2 YYREEE, per germline (reference sequence). The ends were cut back, 0 bases at V and 4 bases at J, with 5 bases in the middle. The DNA of the CDR3 is TGTGCCAGCAGCTTGGCACGGTACAATGAGCAGTTCTTC. It codes for CASSLARYNEQFF.

This chain's CDR3 is CASSVAAGGRTGELFF. The DNA of the CDR3 is TGTGCCAGCAGCGTAGCAGCGGGAGGAAGGACCGGGGAGCTGTTTTTT. The chain carries TRBV9 and TRBJ2-2, with 9 bases lining up with TRBD2. The CDR3 extends over 16 amino acids. J gave up 5 bases and V 0 bases, and 5 bases lay outside the gene matches. The V gene's germline CDR1 is SGDLS and CDR2 YYNGEE. Full variable domain (outside the CDR3, taken from reference TRBV9 and TRBJ2-2): DSGVTQTPKHLITATGQRVTLRCSPRSGDLSVYWYQQSLDQGLQFLIQYYNGEERAKGNILERFSAQQFPDLHSELNLSSLELGDSALYFCASSVAAGGRTGELFFGEGSRLTVL.

There are a few counts of this clone. This CDR3 reads CASSVVLAGVREQFF. Written as DNA, the CDR3 is TGTGCCAGCAGCGTAGTCCTAGCGGGAGTTCGTGAGCAGTTCTTC. V gene TRBV9 combines with J gene TRBJ2-1, with 10 bases fitting TRBD2. Losses at the gene ends were 0 bases for V and 9 bases for J; bases not matched to a gene: 6. CDR3 length: 15 residues. CDR1 is SGDLS and CDR2 is YYNGEE in the germline V gene.